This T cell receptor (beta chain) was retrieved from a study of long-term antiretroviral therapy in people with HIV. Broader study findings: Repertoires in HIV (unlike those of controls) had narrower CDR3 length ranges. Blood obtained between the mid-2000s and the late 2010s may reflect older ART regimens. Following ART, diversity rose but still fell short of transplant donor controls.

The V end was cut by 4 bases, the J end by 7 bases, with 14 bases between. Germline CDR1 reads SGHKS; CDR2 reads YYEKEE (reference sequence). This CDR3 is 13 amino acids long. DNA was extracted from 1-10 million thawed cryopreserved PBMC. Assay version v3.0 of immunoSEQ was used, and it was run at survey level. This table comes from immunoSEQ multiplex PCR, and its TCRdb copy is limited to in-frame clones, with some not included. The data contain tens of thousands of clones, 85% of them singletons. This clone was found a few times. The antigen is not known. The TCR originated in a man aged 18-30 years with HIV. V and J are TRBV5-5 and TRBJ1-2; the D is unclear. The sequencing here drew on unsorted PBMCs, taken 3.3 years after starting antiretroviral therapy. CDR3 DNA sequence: TGTGCCAGCAGCCGACCCTTTGGAACTGGCTACACCTTC. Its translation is CASSRPFGTGYTF.